The 16 T cell receptor beta chains in this list originate from one sample, sequenced in a study of blood T cell repertoires in COVID-19. Sequenced by immunoSEQ multiplex PCR; TCRdb stores in-frame clones only, minus some. The sample includes approximately 170,000 clones, approximately 78% of them seen just once. Sequenced sample: peripheral blood. These receptors originate from a human donor in a cohort sampled during active COVID-19.

This clone has only one observation. The chain combines TRBV4-1 with TRBJ2-2; no definite D call. V lost 1 base and J 1 base, leaving 7 bases between the germline ends. CDR3 length: 15 amino acids. The V gene's germline CDR1 is MGHRA and CDR2 YSYEKL. The CDR3 DNA reads as TGCGCCAGCAGCCAAGTTCCAGAGAACACCGGGGAGCTGTTTTTT. It codes for CASSQVPENTGELFF.

This clone was seen a handful of times. The V and J genes are TRBV11-1 and TRBJ1-3; 7 bases match TRBD1. This CDR3 has 15 residues. J lost 2 bases, V lost 3 bases, and 4 bases had no gene match. The germline gives CDR1 SGHAT, CDR2 FQDESV (reference sequence). The CDR3 is CASSFGRGTGNTIYF. The DNA of the CDR3 is TGTGCCAGCAGCTTCGGCAGGGGGACTGGAAACACCATATATTTT.

V is TRBV6-2 or TRBV6-3 and J is TRBJ2-7, with D unclear. Germline loops: CDR1 MNHEY, CDR2 SVGEGT. The CDR3 consists of 16 residues. The V gene lost 4 bases and the J gene lost 0 bases, with 16 bases spanning the gap. The chain's CDR3 is CASSFPLLGYSYEQYF. The CDR3 DNA is TGTGCCAGCAGTTTCCCCCTCTTGGGCTACTCCTACGAGCAGTACTTC.

The chain carries TRBV18 and TRBJ1-1, with 7 bases lining up with TRBD1. The CDR3 contains 14 residues. Trimming at V came to 1 base and at J to 1 base, leaving 0 bases not matched to a gene. CDR1 is KGHSH, CDR2 LQKENI, per germline. CDR3 nucleotide sequence: TGTGCCAGCTCACCACAGGGGGCGAACACTGAAGCTTTCTTT. Translating gives CASSPQGANTEAFF.

This clone was picked up one time. J is TRBJ1-1 and V is TRBV11-2, with D perhaps matching TRBD1 (5 bases). The CDR3 extends over 13 amino acids. The V and J ends lost 3 bases and 6 bases respectively, with 11 bases between them. Per the germline V gene, CDR1 is SGHAT and CDR2 is FQNNGV. The CDR3 spells CASSLLQDAEAFF. CDR3 nucleotides: TGTGCCAGCAGCTTGTTACAGGATGCTGAAGCTTTCTTT.

The V and J genes are TRBV24-1 and TRBJ2-1; 9 bases fit TRBD1. Trimming took 3 bases from V and 2 from J; bases not matched to a gene: 4. The germline CDR1 and CDR2 sequences are KGHDR and SFDVKD. CDR3 length: 16 residues. CDR3 sequence: CATSDKDRGPYNEQFF. The DNA of the CDR3 is TGTGCCACCAGTGATAAGGACAGGGGCCCCTACAATGAGCAGTTCTTC.

The genes are TRBV18 and TRBJ2-2, with D perhaps TRBD2 (5 bases). CDR1 and CDR2 from the germline V gene are KGHSH and LQKENI. The CDR3 spans 14 residues. With 2 bases removed from V and 6 bases from J, the gap between germline ends came to 10 bases. The chain's CDR3 is CASSPDAGAGELFF. The DNA of the CDR3 is TGTGCCAGCTCACCAGACGCGGGCGCCGGGGAGCTGTTTTTT.

The V gene is TRBV2, the J gene TRBJ2-1; 7 bases line up with TRBD2. The V segment lost 6 bases and the J segment 0 bases; nucleotides outside the gene matches: 2. This CDR3 spans 14 amino acids. Germline V lookup: CDR1 SNHLY, CDR2 FYNNEI. The CDR3 protein is CASRRDYSYNEQFF. The CDR3 DNA is TGTGCCAGCAGAAGGGACTACTCCTACAATGAGCAGTTCTTC.

This clone was observed a handful of times. The chain couples TRBV5-1 to TRBJ1-1; 7 positions agree with TRBD1. After removal of 4 bases from V and 7 bases from J, the junction contained 7 bases not matched to a gene. The CDR3 is 13 residues long. The germline V gene has CDR1 SGHRS and CDR2 YFSETQ. In DNA form, the CDR3 reads TGCGCCAGCAGCACCGGGACAGAGATTGAAGCTTTCTTT. Its translation is CASSTGTEIEAFF.

The rearrangement links TRBV7-2 to TRBJ2-5; 10 nucleotides line up with TRBD2. CDR1 is SGHTA, CDR2 FQGNSA, per germline. The V segment lost 2 bases and the J segment 2 bases; nucleotides outside the gene matches: 2. This CDR3 comprises 15 residues. DNA of the CDR3: TGTGCCAGCAGCTTAACACTAGCGGGACAAGAGACCCAGTACTTC. Protein product: CASSLTLAGQETQYF.

This clone has just a few counts. V usage is TRBV14 and J usage is TRBJ1-3; D is ambiguous. Between the trimmed V and J ends, which lost 4 bases and 4 bases, there was a span of 14 bases. This CDR3 comprises 15 residues. Germline lookup yields CDR1 SGHDN and CDR2 FVKESK. The CDR3 DNA sequence: TGTGCCAGCAGCCGAGCTCGGGGATCCGGAAACACCATATATTTT. This gives the protein CASSRARGSGNTIYF.

Only a few counts were recorded for this clone. This chain uses TRBV2 with TRBJ1-6; D ambiguous. The V and J ends lost 4 bases and 7 bases respectively, with 14 bases between them. From germline, CDR1 is SNHLY and CDR2 FYNNEI. This CDR3 has 15 residues. CDR3 nucleotide sequence: TGTGCCAGCAGTGTGACCCGGACTCGAAATTCACCCCTCCACTTT. It specifies CASSVTRTRNSPLHF. Combining the CDR3 with reference TRBV2 and TRBJ1-6 gives the whole variable domain EPEVTQTPSHQVTQMGQEVILRCVPISNHLYFYWYRQILGQKVEFLVSFYNNEISEKSEIFDDQFSVERPDGSNFTLKIRSTKLEDSAMYFCASSVTRTRNSPLHFGNGTRLTVT.

The CDR3: CATSRVSGGSSPLHF. In DNA, the CDR3 is TGTGCCACCAGCAGGGTAAGTGGAGGGAGTTCACCCCTCCACTTT. V is TRBV15 and J is TRBJ1-6, with D unresolved. The germline V gene encodes CDR1 LNHNV and CDR2 YYDKDF (reference sequence). The CDR3 has 15 residues. The V gene lost 3 bases and the J gene lost 9 bases, with 15 bases spanning the gap.

The J gene is TRBJ2-3, the V gene TRBV7-2; TRBD2 matches 10 bases. Germline assignment: CDR1 SGHTA and CDR2 FQGNSA. V was pared by 4 bases and J by 4 bases, with 8 bases of the junction left unmatched. The CDR3 sequence is 16 residues long. The CDR3 is CASSWRSGGAPDTQYF. The CDR3 bases are TGTGCCAGCAGCTGGAGGAGCGGGGGGGCACCAGATACGCAGTATTTT. The full variable domain, with the rest looked up from reference TRBV7-2 and TRBJ2-3, is GAGVSQSPSNKVTEKGKDVELRCDPISGHTALYWYRQSLGQGLEFLIYFQGNSAPDKSGLPSDRFSAERTGGSVSTLTIQRTQQEDSAVYLCASSWRSGGAPDTQYFGPGTRLTVL.

The chain recombines TRBV7-8 with TRBJ2-7; D possibly corresponds to TRBD1 (5 bases). The V gene's germline CDR1 is SGHVS and CDR2 FQNEAQ. The germline V and J ends were trimmed by 4 bases and 5 bases, with 18 bases remaining between them. The CDR3 totals 15 residues. This CDR3 reads CASSSLVAGKHEQYF. CDR3 DNA: TGTGCCAGCAGCTCCCTTGTGGCAGGGAAGCACGAGCAGTACTTC.

In its sample, this clone was seen many times. The chain links TRBV2 to TRBJ1-3; D is uncertain. Germline values: CDR1 SNHLY, CDR2 FYNNEI. The CDR3 is made up of 15 amino acids. Between the trimmed V and J ends, which lost 3 bases and 0 bases, there was a span of 9 bases. The CDR3 protein is CASSDSLRSGNTIYF. In DNA, the CDR3 is TGTGCCAGCAGTGATAGTTTACGCTCTGGAAACACCATATATTTT. Complete variable domain (other parts from reference TRBV2 and TRBJ1-3): EPEVTQTPSHQVTQMGQEVILRCVPISNHLYFYWYRQILGQKVEFLVSFYNNEISEKSEIFDDQFSVERPDGSNFTLKIRSTKLEDSAMYFCASSDSLRSGNTIYFGEGSWLTVV.